This T cell receptor beta chain was observed in a study of T cell clonality in common variable immunodeficiency. Study findings and constraints: TCRbeta clonality was increased in CVID versus healthy controls. Common variable immunodeficiency TCR beta sequences reportedly had fewer deletions and N-nucleotide insertions.

This clone appeared many times. What it binds is unknown. Read sequence stops 3 residues before the CDR3 end, and the germline J gene provides the missing end. Control and CVID samples contributed equal amounts of genomic DNA. Assay: immunoSEQ multiplex PCR; the TCRdb copy retains only in-frame clones and omits some. The sample has around 52,000 clones, none seen only once; the top ten hold 5.4%. Most patients and controls had Caucasian heritage. This CDR3 is 16 amino acids long. V lost 6 bases and J lost 2; bases outside the gene matches: 10. The germline V gene has CDR1 DFQATT and CDR2 SNEGSKA (reference sequence).

Sequencing used peripheral blood mononuclear cells. The V and J genes are TRBV20-1 and TRBJ2-3; 11 nucleotides align to TRBD2. The TCR was taken from a person between 18 and 75 years old in good health. CDR3 residues: CSAHDRLAGLTDTQYF. The part of the CDR3 DNA that was read is TGCAGTGCGCACGACCGACTAGCGGGGCTCACAGATACG.